This T cell receptor beta chain was sequenced in a study of cytomegalovirus exposure and HLA in healthy donors. This clone has just one count. Its target is not known. The PCR had 60 Vbeta and 13 Jbeta primers. Assay: immunoSEQ multiplex PCR; the TCRdb copy retains only in-frame clones and omits some. The sample shows about 82,000 clones, around 77% of them seen only once. Whole-study results and caveats: Follow-up analysis found HLA locus-dependent TCR association rates, highest for DRB1 and lowest for HLA-C. In a later analysis, a missense DCLRE1C variant was linked to TCR beta V- and J-gene trimming.

The length of the CDR3 is 12 residues. Germline CDR1 reads GTSNPN; CDR2 reads SVGIG (reference sequence). Trimming shortened V by 1 base and J by 9 bases, and 10 bases separated the two germline ends. The sequence was collected from a man aged 45-65 years in good health and CMV-seronegative. Sequencing was performed on PBMCs. The chain is built from TRBV30 and TRBJ1-3, with D uncertain. CDR3 amino acids: CAWSEGAVTIYF. DNA for the CDR3: TGTGCCTGGAGTGAGGGAGCCGTCACCATATATTTT.